This T cell receptor beta chain comes out of a study of T cells after yellow fever vaccination. On the study more broadly: For low cell numbers, libraries were made with SMART-Seq v4 Ultra Low Input. Study results and caveats: Reappearance after the booster was observed for most primary-vaccination clones (roughly 97% CD4, roughly 90% CD8).

Details on this clonotype: What it binds is not known.

Germline CDR1 reads SEHNR; CDR2 reads FQNEAQ (reference sequence). V lost 2 bases to trimming and J lost 2 bases, with 12 bases between them. The CDR3 spans 15 residues. TCRdb processed the 5' RACE reads anew with MiXCR; each CDR3 protein has one entry. The sample carries hundreds of thousands of distinct CDR3 sequences, 20% to 25% recorded once. The sequencing here drew on PBMCs, taken 20 to 25 days after the first yellow fever vaccination. This TCR was sampled from a man aged 18 to 30 who received the YFV17D yellow fever vaccine. V and J are TRBV7-9 and TRBJ1-2; D unresolved. The CDR3 nucleotides are TGTGCCAGCAGCTTAAAGGACCCAGCCAACTATGGCTACACCTTC. Protein: CASSLKDPANYGYTF.